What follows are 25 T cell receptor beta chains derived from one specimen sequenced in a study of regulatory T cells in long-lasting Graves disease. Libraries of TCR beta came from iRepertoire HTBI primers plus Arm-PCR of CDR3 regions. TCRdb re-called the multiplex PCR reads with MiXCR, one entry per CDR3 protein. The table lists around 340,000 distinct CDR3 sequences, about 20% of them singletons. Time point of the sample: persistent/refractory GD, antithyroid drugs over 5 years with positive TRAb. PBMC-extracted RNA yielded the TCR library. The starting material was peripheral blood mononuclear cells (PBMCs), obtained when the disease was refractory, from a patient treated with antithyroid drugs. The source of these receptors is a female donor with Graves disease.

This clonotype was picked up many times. The CDR3 loop reads CASSLSEAGGYTEAFF. CDR3 nucleotides: TGTGCCAGCAGTTTATCTGAGGCAGGAGGGTACACTGAAGCTTTCTTT. The chain has TRBV27 and TRBJ1-1; no firm D call. The CDR3 runs to 16 residues. Trimming took off 0 bases at V and 3 bases at J, with 14 bases between the two ends. Germline V lookup: CDR1 MNHEY, CDR2 SMNVEV (reference sequence).

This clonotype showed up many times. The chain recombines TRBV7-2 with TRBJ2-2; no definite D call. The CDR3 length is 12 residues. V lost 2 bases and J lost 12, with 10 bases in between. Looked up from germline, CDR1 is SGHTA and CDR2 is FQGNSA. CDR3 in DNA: TGTGCCAGCAGCTTAATAGGGTATCAGCTGTTTTTT. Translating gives CASSLIGYQLFF. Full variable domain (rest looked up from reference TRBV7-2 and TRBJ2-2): GAGVSQSPSNKVTEKGKDVELRCDPISGHTALYWYRQSLGQGLEFLIYFQGNSAPDKSGLPSDRFSAERTGGSVSTLTIQRTQQEDSAVYLCASSLIGYQLFFGEGSRLTVL.

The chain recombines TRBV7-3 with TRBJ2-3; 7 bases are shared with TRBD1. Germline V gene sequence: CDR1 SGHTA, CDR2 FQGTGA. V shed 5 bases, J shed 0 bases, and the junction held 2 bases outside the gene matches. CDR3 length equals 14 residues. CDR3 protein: CASSPGQSTDTQYF. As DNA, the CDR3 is TGTGCCAGCAGCCCGGGACAGAGCACAGATACGCAGTATTTT.

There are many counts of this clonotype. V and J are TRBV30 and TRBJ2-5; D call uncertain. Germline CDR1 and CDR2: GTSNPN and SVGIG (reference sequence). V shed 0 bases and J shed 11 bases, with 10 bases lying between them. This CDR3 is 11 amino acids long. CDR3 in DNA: TGTGCCTGGAGTGTACTTAGGGATCAGTACTTC. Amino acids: CAWSVLRDQYF.

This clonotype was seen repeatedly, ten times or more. The CDR3 region is CASSSPDSYGYTF. The CDR3 coding sequence is TGTGCCAGCAGTTCTCCCGACTCCTATGGCTACACCTTC. The V and J genes are TRBV7-9 and TRBJ1-2; D remains ambiguous. With 6 bases removed from V and 4 bases from J, the gap between germline ends came to 12 bases. The CDR3 loop spans 13 amino acids. Germline V gene data show CDR1 as SEHNR and CDR2 as FQNEAQ (reference sequence).

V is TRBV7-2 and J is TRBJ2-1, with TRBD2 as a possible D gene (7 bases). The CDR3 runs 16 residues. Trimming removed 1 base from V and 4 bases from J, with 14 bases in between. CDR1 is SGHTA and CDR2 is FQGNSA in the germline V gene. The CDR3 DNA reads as TGTGCCAGCAGCTTAGGTGGGGGGGCCTCTTACAATGAGCAGTTCTTC. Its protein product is CASSLGGGASYNEQFF.

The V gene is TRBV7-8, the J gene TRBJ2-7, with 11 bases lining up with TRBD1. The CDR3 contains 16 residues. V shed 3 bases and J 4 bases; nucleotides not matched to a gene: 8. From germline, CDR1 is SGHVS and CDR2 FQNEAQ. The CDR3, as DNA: TGTGCCAGCAGCTTCCGGGACAGGGGGTTAGATTACGAGCAGTACTTC. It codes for CASSFRDRGLDYEQYF.

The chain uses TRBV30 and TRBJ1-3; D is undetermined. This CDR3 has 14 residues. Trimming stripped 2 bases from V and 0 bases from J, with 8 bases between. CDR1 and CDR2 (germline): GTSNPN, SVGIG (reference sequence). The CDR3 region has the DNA TGTGCCTGGAGTAGGCTATTCTCTGGAAACACCATATATTTT. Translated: CAWSRLFSGNTIYF.

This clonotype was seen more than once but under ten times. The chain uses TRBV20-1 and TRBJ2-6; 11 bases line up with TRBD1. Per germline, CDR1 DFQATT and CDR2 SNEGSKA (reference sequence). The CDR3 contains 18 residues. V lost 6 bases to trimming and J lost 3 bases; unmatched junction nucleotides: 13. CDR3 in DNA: TGCAGTGCGCGCCGCGGACAGGGGGCATTAGGTGGGGCCAACGTCCTGACTTTC. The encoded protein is CSARRGQGALGGANVLTF.

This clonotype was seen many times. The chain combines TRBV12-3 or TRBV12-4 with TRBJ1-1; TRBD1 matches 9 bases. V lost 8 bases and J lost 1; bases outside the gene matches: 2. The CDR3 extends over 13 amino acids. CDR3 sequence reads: CASLGQGNTEAFF. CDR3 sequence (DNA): TGTGCCAGCTTGGGACAGGGGAACACTGAAGCTTTCTTT.

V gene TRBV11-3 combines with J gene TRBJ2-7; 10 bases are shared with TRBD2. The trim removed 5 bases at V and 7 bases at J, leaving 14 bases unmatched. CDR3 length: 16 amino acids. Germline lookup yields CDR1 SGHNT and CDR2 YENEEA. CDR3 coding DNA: TGTGCCAGCAGCCCCCCTGAGCGGGGGGGCCCCGGGGAGCAGTACTTC. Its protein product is CASSPPERGGPGEQYF.

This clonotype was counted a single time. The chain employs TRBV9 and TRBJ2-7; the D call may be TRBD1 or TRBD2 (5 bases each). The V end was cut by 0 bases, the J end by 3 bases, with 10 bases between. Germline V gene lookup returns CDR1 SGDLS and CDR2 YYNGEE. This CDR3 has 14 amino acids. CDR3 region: CASSVGGEGYEQYF. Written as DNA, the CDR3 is TGTGCCAGCAGCGTAGGGGGCGAGGGCTACGAGCAGTACTTC.

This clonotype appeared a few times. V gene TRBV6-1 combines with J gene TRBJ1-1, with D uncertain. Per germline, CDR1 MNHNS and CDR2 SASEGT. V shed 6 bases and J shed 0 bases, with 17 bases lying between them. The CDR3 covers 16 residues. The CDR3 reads CASSHKYGRMNTEAFF. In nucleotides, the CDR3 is TGTGCCAGCAGCCATAAGTACGGTCGGATGAACACTGAAGCTTTCTTT.

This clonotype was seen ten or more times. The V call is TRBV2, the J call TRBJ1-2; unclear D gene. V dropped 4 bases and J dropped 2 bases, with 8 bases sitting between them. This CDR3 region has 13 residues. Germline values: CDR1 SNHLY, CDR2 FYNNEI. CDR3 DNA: TGTGCCAGCAGTGCAGAGATAAACTATGGCTACACCTTC. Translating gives CASSAEINYGYTF.

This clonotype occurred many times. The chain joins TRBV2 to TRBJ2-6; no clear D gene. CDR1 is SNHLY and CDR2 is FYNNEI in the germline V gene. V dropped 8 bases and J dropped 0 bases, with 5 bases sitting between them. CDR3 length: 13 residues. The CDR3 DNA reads TGTGCCAGCTTGCGCTCTGGGGCCAACGTCCTGACTTTC. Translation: CASLRSGANVLTF.

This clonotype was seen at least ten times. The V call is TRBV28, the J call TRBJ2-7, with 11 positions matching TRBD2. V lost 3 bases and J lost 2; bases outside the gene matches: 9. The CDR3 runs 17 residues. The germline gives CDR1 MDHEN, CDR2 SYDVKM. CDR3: CASSFVLAGGRTYEQYF. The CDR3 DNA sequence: TGTGCCAGCAGTTTTGTCCTAGCGGGAGGCCGCACCTACGAGCAGTACTTC. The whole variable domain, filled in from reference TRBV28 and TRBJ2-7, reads DVKVTQSSRYLVKRTGEKVFLECVQDMDHENMFWYRQDPGLGLRLIYFSYDVKMKEKGDIPEGYSVSREKKERFSLILESASTNQTSMYLCASSFVLAGGRTYEQYFGPGTRLTVT.

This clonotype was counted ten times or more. CDR3 amino acids: CATSSGAGADEQFF. The CDR3 DNA reads as TGTGCCACCAGCTCCGGGGCAGGGGCAGATGAGCAGTTCTTC. The chain links TRBV15 to TRBJ2-1, with D perhaps matching TRBD1 (6 bases). Germline V CDR1 and CDR2: LNHNV, YYDKDF (reference sequence). CDR3 size: 14 residues. V was pared by 5 bases and J by 8 bases, with 16 bases between.

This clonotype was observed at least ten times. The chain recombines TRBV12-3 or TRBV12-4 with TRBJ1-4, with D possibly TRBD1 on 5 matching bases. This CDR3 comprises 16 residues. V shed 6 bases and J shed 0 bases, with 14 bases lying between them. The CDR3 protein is CASRPGDGSTNEKLFF. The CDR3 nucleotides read TGTGCCAGCAGACCTGGGGACGGTTCAACTAATGAAAAACTGTTTTTT.

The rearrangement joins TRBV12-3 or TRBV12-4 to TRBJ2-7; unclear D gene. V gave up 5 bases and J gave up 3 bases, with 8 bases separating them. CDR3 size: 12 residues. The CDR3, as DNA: TGTGCCAGCAGTCTGACACACTACGAGCAGTACTTC. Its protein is CASSLTHYEQYF.

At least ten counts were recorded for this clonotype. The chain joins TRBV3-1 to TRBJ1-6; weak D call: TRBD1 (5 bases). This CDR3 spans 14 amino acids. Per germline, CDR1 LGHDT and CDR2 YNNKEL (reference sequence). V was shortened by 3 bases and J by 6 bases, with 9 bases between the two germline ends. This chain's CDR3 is CASSHGRGNSPLHF. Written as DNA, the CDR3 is TGTGCCAGCAGCCACGGGAGGGGTAATTCACCCCTCCACTTT.

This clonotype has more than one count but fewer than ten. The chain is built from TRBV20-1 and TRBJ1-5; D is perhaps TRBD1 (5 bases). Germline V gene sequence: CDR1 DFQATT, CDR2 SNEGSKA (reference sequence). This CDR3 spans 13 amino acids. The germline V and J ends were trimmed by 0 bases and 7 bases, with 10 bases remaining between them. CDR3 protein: CSAREFAGQPQHF. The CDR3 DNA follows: TGCAGTGCTAGAGAATTTGCAGGGCAGCCCCAGCATTTT.

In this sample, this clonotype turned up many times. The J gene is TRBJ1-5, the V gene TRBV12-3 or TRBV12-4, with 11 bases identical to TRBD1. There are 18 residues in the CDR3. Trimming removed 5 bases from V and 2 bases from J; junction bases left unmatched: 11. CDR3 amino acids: CASSRLRDRGLGNQPQHF. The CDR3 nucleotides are TGTGCCAGCAGTCGTCTCCGGGACAGGGGGTTGGGCAATCAGCCCCAGCATTTT.

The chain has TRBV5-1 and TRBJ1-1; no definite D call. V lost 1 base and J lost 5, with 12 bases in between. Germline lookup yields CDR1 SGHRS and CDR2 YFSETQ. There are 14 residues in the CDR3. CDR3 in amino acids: CASSLQRGSTEAFF. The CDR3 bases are TGCGCCAGCAGCTTGCAACGGGGTTCAACTGAAGCTTTCTTT.

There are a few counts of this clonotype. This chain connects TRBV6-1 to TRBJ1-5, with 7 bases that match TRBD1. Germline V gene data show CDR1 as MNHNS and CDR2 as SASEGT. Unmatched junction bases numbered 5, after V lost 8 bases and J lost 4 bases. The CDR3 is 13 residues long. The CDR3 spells CASGLTGNQPQHF. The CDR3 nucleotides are TGTGCCAGCGGACTGACAGGGAATCAGCCCCAGCATTTT.

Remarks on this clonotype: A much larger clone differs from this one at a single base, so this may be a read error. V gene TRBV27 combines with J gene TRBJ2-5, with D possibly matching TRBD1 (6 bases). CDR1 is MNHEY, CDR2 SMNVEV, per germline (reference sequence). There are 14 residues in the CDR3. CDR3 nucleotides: TGTGCCAGCAGTTTACGCAGGGGACAAGAGACCCAGTGCTTC. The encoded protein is CASSLRRGQETQCF.